A single sample is the source of the 4 T cell receptor beta chains below, sequenced in a study of cytomegalovirus exposure and HLA in healthy donors. Primers for the PCR totalled 60 Vbeta and 13 Jbeta. Clones were sequenced by immunoSEQ multiplex PCR, and TCRdb holds only the in-frame ones, with some missing. The repertoire includes approximately 150,000 clones, around 86% of them detected once, and roughly 2.9% sits in the top ten. What was sequenced was PBMCs. The receptors come from a woman aged 30 to 39 in good health and CMV-seronegative.

The chain recombines TRBV18 with TRBJ1-5; the match to TRBD1 covers 10 bases. The length of the CDR3 is 16 residues. V gave up 5 bases and J gave up 1 base; unmatched junction bases: 5. Germline CDR1 is KGHSH and CDR2 is LQKENI. The CDR3 is CASSSTGGLSNQPQHF. CDR3 in DNA: TGTGCCAGCTCATCGACAGGGGGCTTAAGCAATCAGCCCCAGCATTTT.

The chain uses TRBV28 and TRBJ2-7, with 7 bases matching TRBD2. Germline loops: CDR1 MDHEN, CDR2 SYDVKM. The trim removed 6 bases at V and 3 bases at J, leaving 8 bases unmatched. This CDR3 spans 14 amino acids. The CDR3: CASRGEGGRYEQYF. In DNA, the CDR3 is TGTGCCAGCAGAGGGGAGGGTGGCCGCTACGAGCAGTACTTC.

This clone was detected only a few times. V and J are TRBV5-6 and TRBJ1-6; TRBD1 agrees at 9 bases. This CDR3 has 14 amino acids. The V and J ends lost 4 bases and 10 bases, in that order; junction bases with no gene match: 6. From germline, CDR1 is SGHDT and CDR2 YYEEEE. The CDR3 region has the DNA TGTGCCAGCAGCGTGGGACAGGGTTACTCACCCCTCCACTTT. Translation: CASSVGQGYSPLHF.

The V call is TRBV27, the J call TRBJ2-7; 9 bases are a match to TRBD2. From germline, CDR1 is MNHEY and CDR2 SMNVEV (reference sequence). Germline trimming cut 2 bases from V and 5 bases from J; bases unmatched to any gene: 10. The CDR3 spans 16 residues. CDR3 nucleotide sequence: TGTGCCAGCAGTTTAGGGATTAGCGGGAGAAGAGACGAGCAGTACTTC. It specifies CASSLGISGRRDEQYF.